These T cell receptor beta chains were read from a single sample in a study of T-cell reconstitution after alpha-beta-depleted transplantation in children. TCRdb processed the PCR reads anew with MiXCR; each CDR3 protein has one entry. The table has about 360,000 distinct CDR3 sequences, 13% seen once. The sample here was PBMCs, taken from the stem cell graft. All receptors come from a human donor who donated a stem cell graft to a child with Fanconi anemia. CDR3s leave out the opening cysteine and the closing phenylalanine or tryptophan. D genes are given only for firm matches.

V	J	D	length	CDR3
TRBV5-1	TRBJ2-1	TRBD2	17	ASSLGLAGGRSPFNEQF
TRBV12-3/TRBV12-4	TRBJ2-1	TRBD2	12	ASSIAGGYGEQF
TRBV12-3/TRBV12-4	TRBJ1-1	TRBD1	13	ASSPRTGVNTEAF
TRBV4-3	TRBJ2-6	-	12	ASSQAGGANVLT
TRBV27	TRBJ2-7	-	12	ASSLSQGSYEQY
TRBV2	TRBJ2-1	-	13	ASSEWDGTYNEQF
TRBV30	TRBJ1-5	TRBD1	12	AWQRTGSDQPQH
TRBV27	TRBJ1-1	TRBD1	14	ASSPSPTGVNTEAF
TRBV29-1	TRBJ2-2	TRBD1	13	SAGTGTGTTGELF
TRBV3-1	TRBJ2-3	-	14	ASSHYVGGSTDTQY
TRBV13	TRBJ2-5	-	18	ASSSSHGAGGPGEQETQY
TRBV19	TRBJ1-1	-	10	ASSIDDTEAF
TRBV7-9	TRBJ2-3	-	11	ASSYYTTDTQY
TRBV6-5	TRBJ1-5	-	15	ASSYSPPLVGLGPQH
TRBV5-1	TRBJ2-1	-	13	ASSSEVYTYNEQF
TRBV10-2	TRBJ2-6	-	12	ASSAGLGANVLT
TRBV7-2	TRBJ2-7	-	12	ASSLYQGVGEQY
TRBV20-1	TRBJ1-3	-	12	SAQSQDGRNTIY
TRBV7-3	TRBJ1-1	-	11	ASSLYAATEAF
TRBV29-1	TRBJ2-3	TRBD1	12	SVDRGLDTDTQY
TRBV18	TRBJ2-5	-	13	ASSPTGTSRETQY
TRBV6-2/TRBV6-3	TRBJ1-5	-	12	ASSPSYPGQPQH
TRBV4-1	TRBJ1-5	-	14	ASSQEEEGSNQPQH
TRBV4-2	TRBJ2-1	-	12	ASSQEVRDGEQF
TRBV5-1	TRBJ1-1	-	13	ASSATMEGYDEAF
TRBV5-6	TRBJ1-6	-	14	ASSPYGGTSGSPLH
TRBV5-1	TRBJ2-1	TRBD2	14	ASSSGLVGAYNEQF
TRBV14	TRBJ2-1	TRBD1	12	ASSLPGTGNEQF
TRBV5-5	TRBJ2-4	-	9	ASSLRDIQY
TRBV29-1	TRBJ2-2	-	14	SVVLAHLPNTGELF
TRBV20-1	TRBJ2-3	TRBD1	13	SAGPGTGGRDTQY
TRBV2	TRBJ1-6	TRBD1	10	AGGDRGSPLH
TRBV12-3/TRBV12-4	TRBJ1-1	-	13	ASNPGQFLNTEAF
TRBV4-3	TRBJ2-2	TRBD2	14	ASSPTDGGVSGELF
TRBV7-2	TRBJ2-4	-	13	ASSWNGGPKNIQY
TRBV20-1	TRBJ1-5	-	13	SAGGGGDSNQPQH
TRBV11-2	TRBJ2-2	-	13	ASSLVGGPGGELF
TRBV12-3/TRBV12-4	TRBJ1-1	-	13	ASSPLEKGFTEAF